This T cell receptor beta chain was documented in a study of brain metastases from non-small cell lung cancer. The V gene's germline CDR1 is SGHRS and CDR2 YFSETQ. V trimming: 4 bases; J trimming: 8 bases; junction bases outside the gene matches: 8. The CDR3 extends over 16 amino acids. Sequencing used immunoSEQ multiplex PCR; TCRdb keeps in-frame clones, though not all of them. The sample includes 15,000 or so clones, about four fifths of them seen just once. The sequencing sample was made of primary lung tumor tissue. The sequence was obtained from a donor older than 35 with non-small cell lung cancer. The V call is TRBV5-1, the J call TRBJ1-6; 11 nucleotides match TRBD1. CDR3 in DNA: TGCGCCAGCAGCGTTGGGGACAGGGGGTTGGATTCACCCCTCCACTTT. Protein product: CASSVGDRGLDSPLHF.